A selection of T cell receptor beta chains follows, all from one sample in a study of CD8+ T cells in alopecia areata. Using immunoSEQ multiplex PCR, the repertoire was profiled, and TCRdb retains in-frame clones only, with some absent. The sample lists some 110,000 clones, approximately 38% occurring once. Sequencing used CD4+ T cells sorted from blood. These receptors originate from a human donor with alopecia areata. CDR3s include the opening cysteine and the closing phenylalanine or tryptophan. Each record gives: D gene, clone size, V gene, J gene, CDR3 DNA, CDR3 protein. D genes are given only for firm matches. Only part of the rows carry a size: once, few, many, or a class if the clone is expanded.

>-|-|TRBV18|TRBJ1-2
TGTGCCAGCTCACCACCTGCCCAGGGGAACTATGGCTACACCTTC
CASSPPAQGNYGYTF
>TRBD2|-|TRBV7-9|TRBJ2-3
TGTGCCAGCAGCCGAGATAGCGGGGGACCCACAGATACGCAGTATTTT
CASSRDSGGPTDTQYF
>-|-|TRBV30|TRBJ2-7
TGTGCCTGGTCCGCCTGGGTGGGTTACGAGCAGTACTTC
CAWSAWVGYEQYF
>-|-|TRBV5-1|TRBJ2-1
TGCGCCAGCAGCCCGGCAACACATGTATCTAGCAATGAGCAGTTCTTC
CASSPATHVSSNEQFF
>-|-|TRBV23-1|TRBJ2-1
TGCGCCAGCAGTCAACCCGACAGGAGCTCCTACAATGAGCAGTTCTTC
CASSQPDRSSYNEQFF
>-|few|TRBV29-1|TRBJ2-6
TGCAGCGTAAGGGGAAGCTCTGGGGCCAACGTCCTGACTTTC
CSVRGSSGANVLTF
>-|-|TRBV29-1|TRBJ1-1
TGCAGCGTTCTGTGGCGGCTGACGAACACTGAAGCTTTCTTT
CSVLWRLTNTEAFF
>-|-|TRBV5-6|TRBJ2-4
TGTGCCAGCAGCTTGGGACCGTTGGCTCTAGCCAAAAACATTCAGTACTTC
CASSLGPLALAKNIQYF
>-|once|TRBV5-1|TRBJ1-2
TGCGCCAGCAGCGCAAGAACTGATCTATCGGGCGGCTACACCTTC
CASSARTDLSGGYTF
>-|-|TRBV29-1|TRBJ1-1
TGCAGCGTTGTTTTAAACACTGAAGCTTTCTTT
CSVVLNTEAFF
>TRBD1|-|TRBV5-6|TRBJ2-5
TGTGCCAGCAGCTTATGGTGGGGGACAGATCAAGAGACCCAGTACTTC
CASSLWWGTDQETQYF
>TRBD2|-|TRBV25-1|TRBJ2-1
TGTGCCAGCAGTGCGGTTGGGACTAGGTTAAATGAGCAGTTCTTC
CASSAVGTRLNEQFF
>-|-|TRBV7-9|TRBJ2-5
TGTGCCAGCAGCTTAAAGGGGTCAGAGACCCAGTACTTC
CASSLKGSETQYF
>TRBD1|few|TRBV7-9|TRBJ2-5
TGTGCCAGCAGCTTAGGTCGGACAGGGGAAGAGACCCAGTACTTC
CASSLGRTGEETQYF
>TRBD1|-|TRBV30|TRBJ2-4
TGTGCCTGGAGTGTTTCAGGGGGACAAAACATTCAGTACTTC
CAWSVSGGQNIQYF
>-|few|TRBV2|TRBJ2-3
TGTGCCAGCAGAAGAGTTGAAGATACGCAGTATTTT
CASRRVEDTQYF
>TRBD1|-|TRBV9|TRBJ2-4
TGTGCCAGCAGCGAGGGACAGGGGTCGGCCAAAAACATTCAGTACTTC
CASSEGQGSAKNIQYF
>-|-|TRBV29-1|TRBJ1-4
TGCAGCGTTGAAGGGGCGGTGGGGGACGCAACTAATGAAAAACTGTTTTTT
CSVEGAVGDATNEKLFF
>-|-|TRBV29-1|TRBJ2-3
TGCAGCGCACCGGGACAAAGCACAGATACGCAGTATTTT
CSAPGQSTDTQYF
>-|-|TRBV21-1|TRBJ2-3
TGTGCCAGCAGCAAAGGGGCCGGATTCACAGATACGCAGTATTTT
CASSKGAGFTDTQYF
>-|few|TRBV28|TRBJ2-2
TGTGCCAGCAGTGGCAGGCTCCCCACCGGGGAGCTGTTTTTT
CASSGRLPTGELFF
>TRBD1|-|TRBV5-1|TRBJ2-7
TGCGCCAGCAGCCCGCGACAGGGCCGAAGCTCCTACGAGCAGTACTTC
CASSPRQGRSSYEQYF
>TRBD1|-|TRBV5-1|TRBJ1-2
TGCGCCAGCAGCTTGGTTACAGGGGGCAACTATGGCTACACCTTC
CASSLVTGGNYGYTF
>TRBD1|few|TRBV5-4|TRBJ1-2
TGTGCCAGCAGCCAAGATGGACAGGGGAATGGCTACACCTTC
CASSQDGQGNGYTF
>TRBD1|-|TRBV30|TRBJ2-7
TGTGCCCGCGTTGACAGGGTGGTAGGCGAGCAGTACTTC
CARVDRVVGEQYF
>-|-|TRBV29-1|TRBJ2-7
TGCAGCGTTGCCAGACGACAGGCCTACGAGCAGTACTTC
CSVARRQAYEQYF
>-|-|TRBV4-3|TRBJ2-2
TGCGCCAGCAGCGTTACAAGGAACACCGGGGAGCTGTTTTTT
CASSVTRNTGELFF
>TRBD1|-|TRBV7-2|TRBJ2-1
TGTGCCAGCAGCTTAACAGGGGCCCTACTATATGAGCAGTTCTTC
CASSLTGALLYEQFF
>TRBD1|-|TRBV29-1|TRBJ1-1
TGCAGCGTTATTTCGACAGGGGGTCTTACTGAAGCTTTCTTT
CSVISTGGLTEAFF
>-|-|TRBV29-1|TRBJ1-1
TGCAGCGTGATGACAGACATGAACACTGAAGCTTTCTTT
CSVMTDMNTEAFF
>TRBD1|few|TRBV30|TRBJ1-1
TGTGCCTGGAGTGTACTAGGGGGCTTTGGAAACACTGAAGCTTTCTTT
CAWSVLGGFGNTEAFF
>TRBD1|-|TRBV29-1|TRBJ2-7
TGCAGCGTTGGATTTTCGGGACAGCGATACGAGCAGTACTTC
CSVGFSGQRYEQYF
>-|few|TRBV2|TRBJ2-3
TGTGCCAGCAGCATTGCAGGGATAGATACGCAGTATTTT
CASSIAGIDTQYF
>-|-|TRBV9|TRBJ2-3
TGTGCCAGCAGCGTAGCTCGGGGAGGCGGAGATACGCAGTATTTT
CASSVARGGGDTQYF
>TRBD2|-|TRBV7-3|TRBJ2-1
TGTGCCAGCAGCCCCCGGACTAGCTCCTACAATGAGCAGTTCTTC
CASSPRTSSYNEQFF
>-|-|TRBV23-1|TRBJ2-2
TGCGCCAGTCAAGTGGACCACACCGGGGAGCTGTTTTTT
CASQVDHTGELFF
>TRBD2|-|TRBV5-6|TRBJ2-7
TGTGCCAGCAGCTCAGGACTAGGAAGTTCCCCCGAGCAGTACTTC
CASSSGLGSSPEQYF
>TRBD1|-|TRBV29-1|TRBJ1-5
TGCAGCGTCGCCGGGACAGTCAATCAGCCCCAGCATTTT
CSVAGTVNQPQHF
>-|-|TRBV11-3|TRBJ2-6
TGTGCCAGCAGCTTCCCTTTGAGCTCTGGGGCCAACGTCCTGACTTTC
CASSFPLSSGANVLTF
>-|-|TRBV29-1|TRBJ2-1
TGCAGCGTCTCCATATTCAGATCATACAATGAGCAGTTCTTC
CSVSIFRSYNEQFF
>-|few|TRBV20-1|TRBJ2-3
TGCAGTGCTAGAATCGGGGGTACGCAGTATTTT
CSARIGGTQYF
>-|few|TRBV5-1|TRBJ2-7
TGCGCCAGCAGCTTAGGAGCGAGTACCTACGAGCAGTACTTC
CASSLGASTYEQYF
>TRBD2|-|TRBV4-1|TRBJ2-4
TGCGCCAGCAGCCAATTTATAGCGGGAGTTCCCAAAAACATTCAGTACTTC
CASSQFIAGVPKNIQYF